Presented here are 19 T cell receptor beta chains from one specimen sequenced in a study of blood T cell repertoires in COVID-19. This table comes from immunoSEQ multiplex PCR, and its TCRdb copy is limited to in-frame clones, with some not included. The sample consists of more than 50,000 clones, almost 85% of them appearing once. Input material: peripheral blood. Receptors were obtained from a human donor in a cohort sampled during active COVID-19.

The chain couples TRBV9 to TRBJ2-6; TRBD2 is a possible D gene (6 bases). The CDR3 sequence is 17 residues long. Trimming removed 0 bases at V and 4 bases at J, with 14 bases between. Per germline, CDR1 SGDLS and CDR2 YYNGEE. CDR3 nucleotide sequence: TGTGCCAGCAGCGTAGGCGGGACCGCCCCCGGGGCCAACGTCCTGACTTTC. Its protein is CASSVGGTAPGANVLTF.

CDR3 coding DNA: TGTGCCAGTAGTACACAGGCCCGAGGGAACACTGAAGCTTTCTTT. Translating it yields CASSTQARGNTEAFF. V usage is TRBV19 and J usage is TRBJ1-1; D possibly corresponds to TRBD1 (5 bases). Germline V gene sequence: CDR1 LNHDA, CDR2 SQIVND (reference sequence). The length of the CDR3 is 15 residues. Between the trimmed V and J ends, which lost 4 bases and 1 base, there was a span of 13 bases.

V and J are TRBV12-3 or TRBV12-4 and TRBJ2-7, with 7 bases that match TRBD1. The CDR3 consists of 13 residues. J lost 2 bases, V lost 8 bases, and 6 bases had no gene match. CDR3 nucleotides: TGTGCCAGCGGATGGACAGGTACCTACGAGCAGTACTTC. Its translation: CASGWTGTYEQYF.

The chain joins TRBV6-5 to TRBJ2-1; TRBD2 matches at 13 bases. Germline loops: CDR1 MNHEY, CDR2 SVGAGI. This CDR3 is built from 14 residues. The V segment lost 7 bases and the J segment 7 bases; nucleotides outside the gene matches: 4. The CDR3 DNA reads as TGTGCCAGCACCCGACTAGCGGGGGGTAATGAGCAGTTCTTC. It codes for CASTRLAGGNEQFF.

This clone was seen a handful of times. The rearrangement links TRBV27 to TRBJ1-5; 7 bases fit TRBD1. This CDR3 has 14 amino acids. Per germline, CDR1 MNHEY and CDR2 SMNVEV (reference sequence). The V gene end was trimmed by 4 bases and the J gene end by 7 bases; junction bases not matched to a gene: 7. The DNA for the CDR3 is TGTGCCAGCAGTTCAGAGGGGGCGGGGCAGCCCCAGCATTTT. As protein: CASSSEGAGQPQHF.

J is TRBJ1-5 and V is TRBV5-5; TRBD1 agrees at 11 bases. Germline trimming cut 0 bases from V and 10 bases from J; bases unmatched to any gene: 9. Germline CDR1 and CDR2: SGHKS and YYEKEE (reference sequence). The CDR3 totals 16 residues. Here the CDR3 DNA reads TGTGCCAGCAGCTTGGCTGGGACAGGGGGTTCCAAACCCCAGCATTTT. Protein: CASSLAGTGGSKPQHF.

The J gene is TRBJ2-7, the V gene TRBV19, with 7 bases lining up with TRBD1. The ends lost 3 bases at V and 7 bases at J; junction bases unmatched: 9. This CDR3 region has 14 residues. Germline V gene lookup returns CDR1 LNHDA and CDR2 SQIVND (reference sequence). The chain's CDR3 is CASSMGTVLAEQYF. CDR3 nucleotide sequence: TGTGCCAGTAGTATGGGGACAGTGCTCGCGGAGCAGTACTTC.

The rearrangement links TRBV9 to TRBJ2-7, with D tentatively TRBD1 (7 bases). V lost 4 bases, J lost 0 bases, and 14 bases lay in between. The CDR3 is 15 amino acids. Germline CDR1 reads SGDLS; CDR2 reads YYNGEE. CDR3 nucleotides: TGTGCCAGCAGCCCCCAGGGGGGAGCCTCCTACGAGCAGTACTTC. It specifies CASSPQGGASYEQYF.

The V call is TRBV5-8, the J call TRBJ2-1, with 8 bases aligning to TRBD2. Per germline, CDR1 SGHTS and CDR2 YDEGEE. Trimming at V came to 1 base and at J to 2 bases, leaving 2 bases not matched to a gene. CDR3 length: 15 residues. CDR3 nucleotide sequence: TGTGCCAGCAGCTTGCGGGGGGGCCCCTACAATGAGCAGTTCTTC. Translation gives CASSLRGGPYNEQFF. Supplemented by reference TRBV5-8 and TRBJ2-1, the full variable domain reads EAGVTQSPTHLIKTRGQQATLRCSPISGHTSVYWYQQALGLGLQFLLWYDEGEERNRGNFPPRFSGRQFPNYSSELNVNALELEDSALYLCASSLRGGPYNEQFFGPGTRLTVL.

The V and J genes are TRBV18 and TRBJ2-3; tentatively, D is TRBD1 (6 bases). The CDR3 length is 16 residues. Germline V gene lookup returns CDR1 KGHSH and CDR2 LQKENI. Trimming took off 3 bases at V and 6 bases at J, with 19 bases between the two ends. DNA of the CDR3: TGTGCCAGCTCACCGTCGACGGGACACCAAGGGGATACGCAGTATTTT. It encodes CASSPSTGHQGDTQYF.

This chain connects TRBV5-1 to TRBJ1-2; a weak D match, TRBD1 (5 bases). Trimming left V 5 bases short and J 3 bases short, with 14 bases between. The germline CDR1 and CDR2 sequences are SGHRS and YFSETQ. This CDR3 has 14 residues. CDR3 DNA sequence: TGCGCCAGCAGTCCCGCCCAGGGCCACTATGGCTACACCTTC. Protein product: CASSPAQGHYGYTF.

The chain couples TRBV4-1 to TRBJ2-7, with 7 nucleotides matching TRBD2. The trim removed 1 base at V and 4 bases at J, leaving 1 base unmatched. The germline CDR1 and CDR2 sequences are MGHRA and YSYEKL. CDR3 length: 13 residues. The CDR3 is CASSQGGGYEQYF. CDR3 bases: TGCGCCAGCAGCCAAGGCGGGGGTTACGAGCAGTACTTC.

The chain joins TRBV18 to TRBJ1-5, with D perhaps TRBD1 (5 bases). The CDR3 consists of 14 residues. V lost 4 bases and J lost 5, with 12 bases in between. Germline V lookup: CDR1 KGHSH, CDR2 LQKENI. CDR3 in DNA: TGTGCCAGCTCACTAACCAAGACAGATCAGCCCCAGCATTTT. Amino acids: CASSLTKTDQPQHF.

This clone came up a few times. J is TRBJ2-1 and V is TRBV5-4, with 8 bases identical to TRBD2. The length of the CDR3 is 16 residues. The V gene end was trimmed by 0 bases and the J gene end by 7 bases; junction bases not matched to a gene: 9. Germline V gene data show CDR1 as SGHNT and CDR2 as YYREEE (reference sequence). CDR3 residues: CASSLEGRGASNEQFF. The CDR3 nucleotides read TGTGCCAGCAGCTTGGAAGGGCGGGGGGCCAGTAATGAGCAGTTCTTC.

This clone was observed a handful of times. The rearrangement joins TRBV3-1 (or the pseudogene TRBV3-2) to TRBJ2-1; 7 positions match TRBD2. CDR3 length: 14 amino acids. From germline, CDR1 is LGHDT and CDR2 YNNKEL (reference sequence). V lost 0 bases, J lost 15 bases, and 11 bases stayed unmatched. The CDR3 DNA follows: TGTGCCAGCAGCCAAGAAGTCCAGCGGGGCGGGGTGTTCTTC. Residues: CASSQEVQRGGVFF.

The rearrangement uses TRBV7-2 and TRBJ2-1; 11 positions agree with TRBD2. The CDR3 has 16 residues. CDR1 is SGHTA and CDR2 is FQGNSA in the germline V gene. J gave up 7 bases and V 5 bases, and 10 bases lay outside the gene matches. DNA of the CDR3: TGTGCCAGCAGCCTACTAGCGGGGGCGGCGGTGAATGAGCAGTTCTTC. Translation gives CASSLLAGAAVNEQFF.

This clone was observed a handful of times. The genes are TRBV6-4 and TRBJ2-1, with 10 bases matching TRBD2. There are 15 residues in the CDR3. J gave up 5 bases and V 0 bases, and 1 base lay outside the gene matches. Germline V gene data show CDR1 as MRHNA and CDR2 as SNTAGT. CDR3 nucleotides: TGTGCCAGCAGTGACTCAGCGGGGGGGAACAATGAGCAGTTCTTC. Translation: CASSDSAGGNNEQFF.

The rearrangement uses TRBV7-2 and TRBJ1-2; the D gene is possibly TRBD1 (6 bases). The CDR3 loop spans 13 amino acids. Germline values: CDR1 SGHTA, CDR2 FQGNSA. V was cut by 7 bases and J by 2 bases, with 11 bases left in between. CDR3 in amino acids: CASNSGTNYGYTF. The CDR3 nucleotides are TGTGCCAGCAACTCAGGGACAAACTATGGCTACACCTTC.

The rearrangement joins TRBV10-3 to TRBJ1-4; TRBD1 aligns across 9 bases. The germline V gene encodes CDR1 ENHRY and CDR2 SYGVKD. This CDR3 comprises 14 residues. The J segment lost 7 bases and the V segment lost 5 bases, leaving 5 bases of the junction unmatched. Written as DNA, the CDR3 is TGTGCCATCAGTCGGGACAGGGAGGTTGAAAAACTGTTTTTT. Residues: CAISRDREVEKLFF.